This T cell receptor beta chain was recovered during a study of blood T cells in healthy people across ages. Study overall: About one barcoded beta molecule per two T cells was captured by template switching. Broader study findings: The recorded TCR beta diversity per million T cells decreased in a roughly linear manner with age.

No fewer than 6 million PBMCs went into each sample. For the second PCR, which ran for roughly 6 to 11 cycles, a sample-barcoded 5' primer and a J-beta primer mix were used. Every cDNA molecule carried a tag from a template-switch adaptor bearing 12 random nucleotides. Using its own MiXCR run on the 5' RACE reads, TCRdb lists one record per CDR3 protein. The top ten clones hold approximately 23% of a sample with some 550,000 distinct CDR3 sequences, 40% to 50% of them seen once. In regard to this clonotype: Antigen unknown.

Sequencing input: blood. This sequence originates from a man aged 80 or over in good health.

CDR3 in amino acids: CAIADNTDTQYF. CDR3 in DNA: TGTGCCATCGCTGACAACACAGATACGCAGTATTTT. The rearrangement uses TRBV10-3 and TRBJ2-3; D not certain. CDR1 and CDR2 (germline): ENHRY, SYGVKD. V was shortened by 8 bases and J by 2 bases, with 8 bases between the two germline ends. The CDR3 spans 12 residues.